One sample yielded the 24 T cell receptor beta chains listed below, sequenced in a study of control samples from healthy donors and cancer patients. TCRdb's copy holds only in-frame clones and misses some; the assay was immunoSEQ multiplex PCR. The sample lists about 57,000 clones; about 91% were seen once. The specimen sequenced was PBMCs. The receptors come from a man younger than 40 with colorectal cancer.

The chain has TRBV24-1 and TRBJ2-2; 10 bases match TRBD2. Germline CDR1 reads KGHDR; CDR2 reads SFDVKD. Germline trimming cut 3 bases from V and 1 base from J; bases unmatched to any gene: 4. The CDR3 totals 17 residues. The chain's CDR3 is CATSDLAGAKNTGELFF. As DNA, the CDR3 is TGTGCCACCAGTGATCTAGCGGGGGCTAAGAACACCGGGGAGCTGTTTTTT.

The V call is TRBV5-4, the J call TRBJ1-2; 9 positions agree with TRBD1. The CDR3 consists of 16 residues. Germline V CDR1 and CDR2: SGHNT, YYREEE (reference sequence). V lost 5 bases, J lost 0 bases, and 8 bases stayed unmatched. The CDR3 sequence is CASSNPGQGANYGYTF. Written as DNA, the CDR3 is TGTGCCAGCAGTAACCCGGGACAGGGAGCTAACTATGGCTACACCTTC.

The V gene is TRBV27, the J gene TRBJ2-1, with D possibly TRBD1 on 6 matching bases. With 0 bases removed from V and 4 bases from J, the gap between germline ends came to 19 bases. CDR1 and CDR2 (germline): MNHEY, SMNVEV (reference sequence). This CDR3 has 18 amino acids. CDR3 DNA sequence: TGTGCCAGCAGTTTATCAGTTCTGGTAAAGGGGGATTACAATGAGCAGTTCTTC. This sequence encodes CASSLSVLVKGDYNEQFF.

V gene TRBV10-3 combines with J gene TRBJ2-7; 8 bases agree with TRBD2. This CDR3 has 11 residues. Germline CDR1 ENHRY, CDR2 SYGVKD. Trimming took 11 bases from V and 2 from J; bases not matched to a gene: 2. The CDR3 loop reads CAAGLAYEQYF. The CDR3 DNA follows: TGTGCCGCGGGACTAGCCTACGAGCAGTACTTC.

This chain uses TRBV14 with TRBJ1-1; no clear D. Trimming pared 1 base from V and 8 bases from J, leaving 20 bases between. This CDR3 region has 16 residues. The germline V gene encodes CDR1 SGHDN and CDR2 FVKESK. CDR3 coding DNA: TGTGCCAGCAGCCAAGGTTCGGGAGGGTACGGATCCGAAGCTTTCTTT. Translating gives CASSQGSGGYGSEAFF.

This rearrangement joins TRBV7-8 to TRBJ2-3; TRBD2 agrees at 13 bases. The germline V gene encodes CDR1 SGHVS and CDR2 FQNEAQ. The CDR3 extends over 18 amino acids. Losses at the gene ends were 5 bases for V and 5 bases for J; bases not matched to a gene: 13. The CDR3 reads CASSRLAGGRSHLDTQYF. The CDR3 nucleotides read TGTGCCAGCAGCCGACTAGCGGGGGGTCGGTCGCACTTAGATACGCAGTATTTT.

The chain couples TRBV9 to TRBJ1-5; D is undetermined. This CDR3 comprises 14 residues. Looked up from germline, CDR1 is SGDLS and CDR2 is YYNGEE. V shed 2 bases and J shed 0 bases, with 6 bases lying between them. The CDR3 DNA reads TGTGCCAGCAGCGTTACAGATAGCAATCAGCCCCAGCATTTT. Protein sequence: CASSVTDSNQPQHF. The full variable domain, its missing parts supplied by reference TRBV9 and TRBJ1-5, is DSGVTQTPKHLITATGQRVTLRCSPRSGDLSVYWYQQSLDQGLQFLIQYYNGEERAKGNILERFSAQQFPDLHSELNLSSLELGDSALYFCASSVTDSNQPQHFGDGTRLSIL.

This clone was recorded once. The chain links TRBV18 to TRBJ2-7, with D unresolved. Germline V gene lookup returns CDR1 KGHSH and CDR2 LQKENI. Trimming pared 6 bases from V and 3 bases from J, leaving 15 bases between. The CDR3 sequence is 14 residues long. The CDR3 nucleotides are TGTGCCAGCTCCTCCTCCAAGGGATTCTACGAGCAGTACTTC. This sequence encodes CASSSSKGFYEQYF.

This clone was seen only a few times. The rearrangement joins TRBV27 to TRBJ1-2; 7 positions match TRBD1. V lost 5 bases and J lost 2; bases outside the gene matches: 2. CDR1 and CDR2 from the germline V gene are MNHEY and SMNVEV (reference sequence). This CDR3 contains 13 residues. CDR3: CASSATGNYGYTF. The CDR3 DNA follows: TGTGCCAGCAGTGCGACAGGGAACTATGGCTACACCTTC.

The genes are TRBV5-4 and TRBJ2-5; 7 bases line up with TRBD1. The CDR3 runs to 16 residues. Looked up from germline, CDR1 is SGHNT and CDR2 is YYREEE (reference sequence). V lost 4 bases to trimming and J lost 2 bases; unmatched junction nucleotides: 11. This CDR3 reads CASSRSPDRVQETQYF. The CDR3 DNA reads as TGTGCCAGCAGCCGATCTCCCGACAGGGTGCAAGAGACCCAGTACTTC.

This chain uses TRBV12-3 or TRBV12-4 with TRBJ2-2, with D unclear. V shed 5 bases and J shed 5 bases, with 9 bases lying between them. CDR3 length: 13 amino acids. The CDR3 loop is CASSLTVTGELFF. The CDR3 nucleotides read TGTGCCAGCAGTCTGACGGTTACCGGGGAGCTGTTTTTT.

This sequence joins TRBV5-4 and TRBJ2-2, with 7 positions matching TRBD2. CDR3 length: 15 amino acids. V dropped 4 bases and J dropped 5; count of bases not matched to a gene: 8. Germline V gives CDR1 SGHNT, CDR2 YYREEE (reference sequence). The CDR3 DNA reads TGTGCCAGCAGCCCGGGAGGCGATAAAACCGGGGAGCTGTTTTTT. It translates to CASSPGGDKTGELFF. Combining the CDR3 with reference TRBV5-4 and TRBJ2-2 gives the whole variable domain ETGVTQSPTHLIKTRGQQVTLRCSSQSGHNTVSWYQQALGQGPQFIFQYYREEENGRGNFPPRFSGLQFPNYSSELNVNALELDDSALYLCASSPGGDKTGELFFGEGSRLTVL.

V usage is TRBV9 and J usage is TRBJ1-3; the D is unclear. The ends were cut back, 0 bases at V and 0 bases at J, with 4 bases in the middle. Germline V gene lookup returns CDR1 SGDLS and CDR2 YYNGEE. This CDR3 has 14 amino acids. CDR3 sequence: CASSVEHSGNTIYF. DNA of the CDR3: TGTGCCAGCAGCGTAGAACACTCTGGAAACACCATATATTTT.

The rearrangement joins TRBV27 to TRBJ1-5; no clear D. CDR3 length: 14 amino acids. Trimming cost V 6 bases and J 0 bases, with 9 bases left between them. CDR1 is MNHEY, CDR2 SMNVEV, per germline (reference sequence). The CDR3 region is CASRPGVSNQPQHF. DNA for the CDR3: TGTGCCAGCAGACCGGGAGTTAGCAATCAGCCCCAGCATTTT.

The CDR3 spells CASSPKEKSGTEAFF. For the CDR3, the DNA is TGTGCCAGCTCACCTAAAGAAAAATCGGGGACTGAAGCTTTCTTT. The J gene is TRBJ1-1, the V gene TRBV18; no firm D call. The CDR3 length is 15 residues. The V end lost 3 bases, the J end lost 5 bases, and 16 bases lay between the germline ends. Looked up from germline, CDR1 is KGHSH and CDR2 is LQKENI.

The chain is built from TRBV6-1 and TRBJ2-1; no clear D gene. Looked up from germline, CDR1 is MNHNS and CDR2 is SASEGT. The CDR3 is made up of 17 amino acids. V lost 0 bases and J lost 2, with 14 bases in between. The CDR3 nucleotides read TGTGCCAGCAGTGAAGCGCTTAGGCAGTACCCCTACAATGAGCAGTTCTTC. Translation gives CASSEALRQYPYNEQFF.

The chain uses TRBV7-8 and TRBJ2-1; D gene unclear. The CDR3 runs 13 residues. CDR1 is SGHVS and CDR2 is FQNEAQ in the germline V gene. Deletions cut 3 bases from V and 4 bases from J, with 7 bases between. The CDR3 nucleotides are TGTGCCAGCAGCTTTGGGCAATACAATGAGCAGTTCTTC. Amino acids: CASSFGQYNEQFF.

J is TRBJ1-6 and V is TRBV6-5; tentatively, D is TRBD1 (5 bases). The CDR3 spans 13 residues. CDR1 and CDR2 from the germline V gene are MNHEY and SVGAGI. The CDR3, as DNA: TGTGCTGGAAGCCTGGACATTAATTCACCCCTCCACTTT. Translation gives CAGSLDINSPLHF.

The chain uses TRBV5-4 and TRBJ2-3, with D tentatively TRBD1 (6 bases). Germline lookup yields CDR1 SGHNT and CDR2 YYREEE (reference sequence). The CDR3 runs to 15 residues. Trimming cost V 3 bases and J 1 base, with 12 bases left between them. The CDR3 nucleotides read TGTGCCAGCAGCTCTGGGACATACGGCACAGATACGCAGTATTTT. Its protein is CASSSGTYGTDTQYF.

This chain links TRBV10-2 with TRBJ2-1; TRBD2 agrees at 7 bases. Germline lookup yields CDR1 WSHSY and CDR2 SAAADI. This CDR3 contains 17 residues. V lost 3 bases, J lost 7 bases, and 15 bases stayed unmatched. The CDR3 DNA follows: TGCGCCAGCAGTGACGTCGACTGGGGGGGTTCTGGGAATGAGCAGTTCTTC. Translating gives CASSDVDWGGSGNEQFF.

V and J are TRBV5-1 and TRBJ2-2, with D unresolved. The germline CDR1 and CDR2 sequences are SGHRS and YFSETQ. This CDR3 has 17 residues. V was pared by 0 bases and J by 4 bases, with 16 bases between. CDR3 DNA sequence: TGCGCCAGCAGCTTGGCCTATAGTAAGGGAAGCACCGGGGAGCTGTTTTTT. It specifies CASSLAYSKGSTGELFF.

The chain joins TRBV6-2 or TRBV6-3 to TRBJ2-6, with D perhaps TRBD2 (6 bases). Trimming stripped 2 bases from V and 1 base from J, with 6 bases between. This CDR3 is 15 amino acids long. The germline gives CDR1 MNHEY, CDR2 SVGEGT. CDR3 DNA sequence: TGTGCCAGCAGTTACGGGGGGTCTGGGGCCAACGTCCTGACTTTC. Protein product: CASSYGGSGANVLTF.

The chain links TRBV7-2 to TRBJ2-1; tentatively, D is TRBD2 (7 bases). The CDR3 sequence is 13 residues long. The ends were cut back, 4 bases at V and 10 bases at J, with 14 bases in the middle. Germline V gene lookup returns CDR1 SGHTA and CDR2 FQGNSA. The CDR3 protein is CASSSAGGREQFF. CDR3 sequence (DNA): TGTGCCAGCAGCTCAGCCGGGGGGCGCGAGCAGTTCTTC.

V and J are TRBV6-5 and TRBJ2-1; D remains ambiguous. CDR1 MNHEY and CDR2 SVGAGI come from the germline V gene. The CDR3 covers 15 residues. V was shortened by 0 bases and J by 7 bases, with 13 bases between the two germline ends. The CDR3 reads CASSYSRLVGNEQFF. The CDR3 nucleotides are TGTGCCAGCAGTTACTCGAGATTGGTGGGGAATGAGCAGTTCTTC.